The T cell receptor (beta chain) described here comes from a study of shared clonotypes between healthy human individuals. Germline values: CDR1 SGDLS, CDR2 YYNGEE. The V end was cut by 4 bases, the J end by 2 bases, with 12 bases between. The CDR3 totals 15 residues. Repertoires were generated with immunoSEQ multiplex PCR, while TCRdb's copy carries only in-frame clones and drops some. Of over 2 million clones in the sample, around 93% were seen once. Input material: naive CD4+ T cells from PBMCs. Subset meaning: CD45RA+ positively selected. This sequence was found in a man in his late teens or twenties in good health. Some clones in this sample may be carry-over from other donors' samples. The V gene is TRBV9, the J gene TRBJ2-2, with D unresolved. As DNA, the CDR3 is TGTGCCAGCAGCATCCGTTCCGTAAACACCGGGGAGCTGTTTTTT. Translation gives CASSIRSVNTGELFF.